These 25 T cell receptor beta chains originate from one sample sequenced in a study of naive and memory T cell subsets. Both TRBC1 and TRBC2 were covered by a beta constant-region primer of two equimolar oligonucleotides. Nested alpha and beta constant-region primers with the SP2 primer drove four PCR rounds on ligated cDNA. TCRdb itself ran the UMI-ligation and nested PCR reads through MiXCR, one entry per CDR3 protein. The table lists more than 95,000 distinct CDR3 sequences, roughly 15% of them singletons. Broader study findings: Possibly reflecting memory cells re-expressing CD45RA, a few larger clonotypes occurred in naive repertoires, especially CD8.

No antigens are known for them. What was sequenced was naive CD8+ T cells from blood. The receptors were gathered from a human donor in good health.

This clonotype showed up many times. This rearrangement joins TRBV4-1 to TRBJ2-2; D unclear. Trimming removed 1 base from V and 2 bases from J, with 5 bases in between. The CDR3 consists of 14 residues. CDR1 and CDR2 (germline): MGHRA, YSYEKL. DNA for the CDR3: TGCGCCAGCAGCCAAGGAGAAAACACCGGGGAGCTGTTTTTT. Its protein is CASSQGENTGELFF.

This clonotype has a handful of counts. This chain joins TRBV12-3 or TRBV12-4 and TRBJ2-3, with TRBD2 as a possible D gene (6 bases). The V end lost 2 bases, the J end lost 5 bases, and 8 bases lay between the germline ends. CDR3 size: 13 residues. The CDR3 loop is CASSLQGGDTQYF. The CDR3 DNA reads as TGTGCCAGCAGTTTACAGGGAGGAGATACGCAGTATTTT.

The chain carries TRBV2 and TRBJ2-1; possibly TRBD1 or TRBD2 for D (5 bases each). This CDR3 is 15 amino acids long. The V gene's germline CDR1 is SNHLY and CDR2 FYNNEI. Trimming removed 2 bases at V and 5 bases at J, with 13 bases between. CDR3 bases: TGTGCCAGCAGTGAACGGTGGGTGGGGGACAATGAGCAGTTCTTC. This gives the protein CASSERWVGDNEQFF.

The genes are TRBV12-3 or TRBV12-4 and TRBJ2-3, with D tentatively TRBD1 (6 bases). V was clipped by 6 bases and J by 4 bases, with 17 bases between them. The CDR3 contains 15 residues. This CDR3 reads CASRRGNSAADTQYF. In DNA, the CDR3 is TGTGCCAGCAGAAGGGGGAACAGCGCCGCAGATACGCAGTATTTT.

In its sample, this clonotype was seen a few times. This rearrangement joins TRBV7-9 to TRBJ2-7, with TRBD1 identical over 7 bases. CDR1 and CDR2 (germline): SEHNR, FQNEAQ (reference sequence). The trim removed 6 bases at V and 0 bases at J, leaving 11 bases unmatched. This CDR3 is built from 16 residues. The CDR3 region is CASSRDLTGSSYEQYF. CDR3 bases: TGTGCCAGCAGTCGTGACTTGACAGGGAGCTCCTACGAGCAGTACTTC.

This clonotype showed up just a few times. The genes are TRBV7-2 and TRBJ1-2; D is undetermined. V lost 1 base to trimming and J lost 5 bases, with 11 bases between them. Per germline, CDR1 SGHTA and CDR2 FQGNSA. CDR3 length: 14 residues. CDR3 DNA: TGTGCCAGCAGCTTAGTGGGTGGAATTTATGGCTACACCTTC. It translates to CASSLVGGIYGYTF.

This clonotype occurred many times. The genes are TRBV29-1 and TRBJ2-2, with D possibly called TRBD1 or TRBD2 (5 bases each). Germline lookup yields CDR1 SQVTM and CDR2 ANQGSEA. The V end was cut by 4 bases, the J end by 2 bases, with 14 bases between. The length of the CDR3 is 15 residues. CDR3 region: CSVVEGRSNTGELFF. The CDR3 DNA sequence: TGCAGCGTTGTAGAGGGGCGCTCCAACACCGGGGAGCTGTTTTTT.

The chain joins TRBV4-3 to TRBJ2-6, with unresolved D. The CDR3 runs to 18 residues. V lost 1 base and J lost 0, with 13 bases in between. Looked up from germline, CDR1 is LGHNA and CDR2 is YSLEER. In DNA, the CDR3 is TGCGCCAGCAGCCAAGGTTGGGGTTCTTTCTCTGGGGCCAACGTCCTGACTTTC. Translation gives CASSQGWGSFSGANVLTF.

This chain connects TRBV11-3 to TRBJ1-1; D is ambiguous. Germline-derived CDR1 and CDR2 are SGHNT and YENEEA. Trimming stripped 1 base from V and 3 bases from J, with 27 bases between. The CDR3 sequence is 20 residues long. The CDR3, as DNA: TGTGCCAGCAGCTTAGGGGGATGGGGAACTGACGGGCGCAAGGACACTGAAGCTTTCTTT. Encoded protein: CASSLGGWGTDGRKDTEAFF.

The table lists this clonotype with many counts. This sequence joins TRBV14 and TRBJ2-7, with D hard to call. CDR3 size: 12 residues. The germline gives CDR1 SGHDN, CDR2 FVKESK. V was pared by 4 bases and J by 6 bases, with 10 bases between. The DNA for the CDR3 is TGTGCCAGCAGCCCGGGTAGGTCCGAGCAGTACTTC. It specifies CASSPGRSEQYF. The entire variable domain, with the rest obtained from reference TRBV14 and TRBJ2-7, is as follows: EAGVTQFPSHSVIEKGQTVTLRCDPISGHDNLYWYRRVMGKEIKFLLHFVKESKQDESGMPNNRFLAERTGGTYSTLKVQPAELEDSGVYFCASSPGRSEQYFGPGTRLTVT.

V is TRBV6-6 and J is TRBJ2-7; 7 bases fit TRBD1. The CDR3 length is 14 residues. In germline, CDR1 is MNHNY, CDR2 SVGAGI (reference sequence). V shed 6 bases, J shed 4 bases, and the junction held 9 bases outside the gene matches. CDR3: CASRGDSVKYEQYF. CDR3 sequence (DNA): TGTGCCAGCAGGGGGGACAGTGTCAAATACGAGCAGTACTTC.

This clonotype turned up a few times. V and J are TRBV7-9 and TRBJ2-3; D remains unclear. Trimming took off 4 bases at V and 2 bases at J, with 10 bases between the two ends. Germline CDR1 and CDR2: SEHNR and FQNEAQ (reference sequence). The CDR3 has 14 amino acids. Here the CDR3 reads CASSSLYVTDTQYF. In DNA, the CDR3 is TGTGCCAGCAGCTCGCTATACGTCACAGATACGCAGTATTTT.

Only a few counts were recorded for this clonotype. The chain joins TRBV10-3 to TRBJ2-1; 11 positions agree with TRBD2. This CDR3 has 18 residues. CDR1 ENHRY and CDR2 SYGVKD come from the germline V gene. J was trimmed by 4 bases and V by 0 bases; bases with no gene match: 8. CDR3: CAISESTSGRGVYNEQFF. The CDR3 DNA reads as TGTGCCATCAGTGAGTCTACTAGCGGGAGAGGAGTATACAATGAGCAGTTCTTC.

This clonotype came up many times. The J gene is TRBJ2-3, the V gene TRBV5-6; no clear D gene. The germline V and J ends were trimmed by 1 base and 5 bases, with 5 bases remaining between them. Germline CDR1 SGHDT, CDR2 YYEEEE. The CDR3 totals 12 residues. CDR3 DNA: TGTGCCAGCAGCTTGAGGAAAGATACGCAGTATTTT. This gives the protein CASSLRKDTQYF. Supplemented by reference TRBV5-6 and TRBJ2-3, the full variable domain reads DAGVTQSPTHLIKTRGQQVTLRCSPKSGHDTVSWYQQALGQGPQFIFQYYEEEERQRGNFPDRFSGHQFPNYSSELNVNALLLGDSALYLCASSLRKDTQYFGPGTRLTVL.

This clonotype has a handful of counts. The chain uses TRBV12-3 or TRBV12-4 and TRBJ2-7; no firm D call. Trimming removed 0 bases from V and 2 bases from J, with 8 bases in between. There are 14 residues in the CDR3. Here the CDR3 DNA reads TGTGCCAGCAGTTTAGCAGGGAACGCCTACGAGCAGTACTTC. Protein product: CASSLAGNAYEQYF.

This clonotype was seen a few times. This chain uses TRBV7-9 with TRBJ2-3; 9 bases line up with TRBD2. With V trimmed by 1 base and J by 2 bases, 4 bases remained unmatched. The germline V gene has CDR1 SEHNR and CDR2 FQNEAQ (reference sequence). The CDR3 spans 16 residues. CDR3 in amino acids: CASSLGTSDYTDTQYF. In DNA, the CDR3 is TGTGCCAGCAGCTTAGGGACTAGCGACTACACAGATACGCAGTATTTT. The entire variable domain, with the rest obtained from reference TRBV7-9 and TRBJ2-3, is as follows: DTGVSQNPRHKITKRGQNVTFRCDPISEHNRLYWYRQTLGQGPEFLTYFQNEAQLEKSRLLSDRFSAERPKGSFSTLEIQRTEQGDSAMYLCASSLGTSDYTDTQYFGPGTRLTVL.

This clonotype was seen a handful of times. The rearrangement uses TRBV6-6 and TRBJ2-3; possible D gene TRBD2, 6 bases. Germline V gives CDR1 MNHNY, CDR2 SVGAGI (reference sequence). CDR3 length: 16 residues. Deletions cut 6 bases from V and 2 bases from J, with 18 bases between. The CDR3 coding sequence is TGTGCCAGCAGCCTAAGACCGGGACTCAACACAGATACGCAGTATTTT. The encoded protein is CASSLRPGLNTDTQYF.

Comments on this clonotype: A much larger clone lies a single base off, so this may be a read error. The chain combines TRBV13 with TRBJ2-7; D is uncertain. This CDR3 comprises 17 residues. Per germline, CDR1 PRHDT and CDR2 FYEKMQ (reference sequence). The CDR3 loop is CASGLGLVRARSYEQYF. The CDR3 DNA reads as TGTGCCAGCGGCTTAGGATTGGTGCGAGCGAGGTCCTACGAGCAGTACTTC.

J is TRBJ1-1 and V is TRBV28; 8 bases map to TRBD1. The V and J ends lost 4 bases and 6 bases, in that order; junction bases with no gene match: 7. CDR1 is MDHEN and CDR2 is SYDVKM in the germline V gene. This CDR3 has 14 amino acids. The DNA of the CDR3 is TGTGCCAGCAGTTCCCTTGCAGGGGGCTCTGAAGCTTTCTTT. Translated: CASSSLAGGSEAFF. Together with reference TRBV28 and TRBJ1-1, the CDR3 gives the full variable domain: DVKVTQSSRYLVKRTGEKVFLECVQDMDHENMFWYRQDPGLGLRLIYFSYDVKMKEKGDIPEGYSVSREKKERFSLILESASTNQTSMYLCASSSLAGGSEAFFGQGTRLTVV.

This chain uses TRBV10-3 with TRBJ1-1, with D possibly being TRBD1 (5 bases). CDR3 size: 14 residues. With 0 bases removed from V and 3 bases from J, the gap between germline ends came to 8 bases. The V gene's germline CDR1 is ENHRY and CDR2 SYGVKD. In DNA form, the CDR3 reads TGTGCCATCAGTGAGTCGGGGGATTACACTGAAGCTTTCTTT. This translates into CAISESGDYTEAFF.

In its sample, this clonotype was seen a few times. DNA for the CDR3: TGTGCCAGTAGTATACTAGCGCGAAATGAGCAGTTCTTC. It translates to CASSILARNEQFF. The chain links TRBV19 to TRBJ2-1; maybe TRBD2 (6 bases). Germline values: CDR1 LNHDA, CDR2 SQIVND (reference sequence). The CDR3 length is 13 residues. V was trimmed by 2 bases and J by 7 bases, leaving 9 bases between them.

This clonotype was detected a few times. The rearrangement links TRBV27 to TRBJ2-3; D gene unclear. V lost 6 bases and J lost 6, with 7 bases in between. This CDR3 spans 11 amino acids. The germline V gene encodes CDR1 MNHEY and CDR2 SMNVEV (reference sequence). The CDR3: CASRSSDTQYF. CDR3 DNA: TGTGCCAGCAGATCCTCCGATACGCAGTATTTT.

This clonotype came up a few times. Here the CDR3 DNA reads TGCGCCAGCAGCTTGGGTCATGAAGCGGTATCTCTCTCTGGGGCCAACGTCCTGACTTTC. It translates to CASSLGHEAVSLSGANVLTF. The chain employs TRBV5-1 and TRBJ2-6, with TRBD2 as a possible D gene (5 bases). The CDR3 consists of 20 residues. V lost 0 bases to trimming and J lost 0 bases, with 19 bases between them. Germline CDR1 SGHRS, CDR2 YFSETQ. The full variable domain, completed using reference TRBV5-1 and TRBJ2-6, is KAGVTQTPRYLIKTRGQQVTLSCSPISGHRSVSWYQQTPGQGLQFLFEYFSETQRNKGNFPGRFSGRQFSNSRSEMNVSTLELGDSALYLCASSLGHEAVSLSGANVLTFGAGSRLTVL.

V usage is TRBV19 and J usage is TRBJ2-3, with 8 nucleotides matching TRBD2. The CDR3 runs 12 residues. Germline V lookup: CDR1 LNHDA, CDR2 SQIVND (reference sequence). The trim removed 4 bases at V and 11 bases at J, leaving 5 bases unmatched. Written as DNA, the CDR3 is TGTGCCAGTAGTACCCCGAGCGGGAGGCAGTATTTT. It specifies CASSTPSGRQYF.

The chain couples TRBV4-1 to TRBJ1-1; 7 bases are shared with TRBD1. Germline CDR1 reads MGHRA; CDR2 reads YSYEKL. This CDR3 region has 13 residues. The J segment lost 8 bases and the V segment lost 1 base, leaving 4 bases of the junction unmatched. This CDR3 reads CASSQVQGIEAFF. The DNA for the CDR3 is TGCGCCAGCAGCCAAGTACAGGGGATCGAAGCTTTCTTT.